This T cell receptor beta chain stems from a study of T cells in Graves' hyperthyroidism and ophthalmopathy. RNA transcripts were the template for amplifying TCR beta CDR3 regions. Using the HTBI primer set, a first-round RT-PCR was run on the TCR CDR3. TCRdb re-called the multiplex PCR reads through MiXCR, storing one row per CDR3 protein. The sample contains some 320,000 distinct CDR3 sequences, around 13% of which appear only once. Findings and caveats of the study: Stable hyperthyroidism was told apart from ophthalmopathy by a model built on 13 V-J features.

The study included ophthalmopathy patients with Clinical Activity Score at least 3, NOSPECS grade at least 4 and duration under 3 months. Patients were excluded for uncontrolled infection, other autoimmune disease, pregnancy or lactation. Cells are PBMCs isolated from about 10 ml of fresh blood. This clonotype was seen repeatedly, ten times or more. Its specificity is not known. The CDR3 totals 12 residues. Trimming removed 6 bases at V and 6 bases at J, with 14 bases between. The germline V gene encodes CDR1 DFQATT and CDR2 SNEGSKA (reference sequence). The gene calls are TRBV20-1 and TRBJ1-2; possible D gene TRBD1, 6 bases. Sequencing was done on a sample of blood. This TCR was sampled from a woman aged 40 to 49 with Graves' ophthalmopathy. This chain's CDR3 is CSANRDADGYTF. For the CDR3, the DNA is TGCAGTGCGAACAGGGATGCGGATGGCTACACCTTC.